What follows are 5 T cell receptor beta chains derived from one specimen sequenced in a study of T cell responses to AZD1222 COVID-19 vaccine. Repertoires were generated with immunoSEQ multiplex PCR, while TCRdb's copy carries only in-frame clones and drops some. This table holds about 120,000 clones, roughly nine tenths found once. Specimen: peripheral blood, collected 28 days after the second AZD1222 dose. All receptors derive from an adult who received the AZD1222 COVID-19 vaccine.

This chain connects TRBV18 to TRBJ1-1, with no clear D. Germline V CDR1 and CDR2: KGHSH, LQKENI. V lost 6 bases and J lost 6, with 14 bases in between. The CDR3 is 13 residues long. This CDR3 reads CASSRGREAEAFF. CDR3 coding DNA: TGTGCCAGCTCGCGCGGGAGGGAGGCTGAAGCTTTCTTT.

This sequence joins TRBV11-1 and TRBJ1-1; D unresolved. Trimming left V 3 bases short and J 7 bases short, with 6 bases between. CDR3 length equals 11 residues. Germline values: CDR1 SGHAT, CDR2 FQDESV (reference sequence). CDR3 bases: TGTGCCAGCAGCTTTCACAGTGAAGCTTTCTTT. It is translated as CASSFHSEAFF.

The rearrangement uses TRBV27 and TRBJ2-1; a possible D gene is TRBD2 (6 bases). This CDR3 spans 14 amino acids. Germline lookup yields CDR1 MNHEY and CDR2 SMNVEV (reference sequence). With 11 bases removed from V and 0 bases from J, the gap between germline ends came to 14 bases. The CDR3, as DNA: TGTGCCGCGTCAGTGGGGGGCTCCTACAATGAGCAGTTCTTC. As protein: CAASVGGSYNEQFF.

The chain has TRBV27 and TRBJ2-2; the D is unclear. The CDR3 has 13 amino acids. The germline CDR1 and CDR2 sequences are MNHEY and SMNVEV (reference sequence). Deletions cut 1 base from V and 1 base from J, with 1 base between. The chain's CDR3 is CASSLLNTGELFF. CDR3 in DNA: TGTGCCAGCAGTTTATTGAACACCGGGGAGCTGTTTTTT.

The genes are TRBV3-1 (or the pseudogene TRBV3-2) and TRBJ1-1; tentatively, D is TRBD1 (5 bases). The germline V and J ends were trimmed by 0 bases and 4 bases, with 15 bases remaining between them. Germline V gene sequence: CDR1 LGHDT, CDR2 YNNKEL (reference sequence). The CDR3 contains 16 residues. CDR3 amino acids: CASSQDRGTRSTEAFF. The CDR3 nucleotides are TGTGCCAGCAGCCAAGATCGGGGCACCAGGAGCACTGAAGCTTTCTTT.